One and the same sample provided the 14 T cell receptor beta chains below, sequenced in a study of blood T cell repertoires in COVID-19. Produced via immunoSEQ multiplex PCR; TCRdb's table is partial and in-frame only. The sample has 160,000 or so clones; approximately 80% are singletons. Sequenced input: peripheral blood. The receptor set was obtained from a woman older than 75 with acute or convalescent COVID-19.

J is TRBJ1-2 and V is TRBV6-5; D remains ambiguous. V lost 2 bases and J lost 2, with 6 bases in between. This CDR3 is 13 amino acids long. Per the germline V gene, CDR1 is MNHEY and CDR2 is SVGAGI. CDR3 protein: CASSYGLNYGYTF. The CDR3 nucleotides read TGTGCCAGCAGTTACGGGCTAAACTATGGCTACACCTTC.

The CDR3 is CASSPGTGLDYGYTF. The CDR3 nucleotides are TGTGCCAGCAGCCCCGGGACAGGTCTGGACTATGGCTACACCTTC. V usage is TRBV7-6 and J usage is TRBJ1-2; TRBD1 agrees at 8 bases. The germline gives CDR1 SGHVS, CDR2 FNYEAQ. The CDR3 is made up of 15 amino acids. V lost 5 bases and J lost 3; bases outside the gene matches: 8.

This clone was detected once. CDR3 coding DNA: TGTGCCAGCAGCTTAGGAGGCCGGAGCACTGAAGCTTTCTTT. Its protein product is CASSLGGRSTEAFF. The rearrangement uses TRBV7-9 and TRBJ1-1; no reliable D call. This CDR3 has 14 amino acids. Germline values: CDR1 SEHNR, CDR2 FQNEAQ (reference sequence). V shed 1 base and J shed 4 bases, with 10 bases lying between them.

The chain uses TRBV3-1 (or the pseudogene TRBV3-2) and TRBJ2-1; possible D gene TRBD1, 6 bases. Germline V gene data show CDR1 as LGHDT and CDR2 as YNNKEL (reference sequence). This CDR3 is 13 amino acids long. V was cut by 3 bases and J by 9 bases, with 12 bases left in between. The CDR3 region is CASSQSTGSEQFF. The CDR3 region has the DNA TGTGCCAGCAGCCAGTCAACAGGGTCTGAGCAGTTCTTC.

The gene calls are TRBV28 and TRBJ2-7; no definite D call. Trimming stripped 1 base from V and 4 bases from J, with 11 bases between. CDR3 size: 14 residues. The germline V gene has CDR1 MDHEN and CDR2 SYDVKM. Written as DNA, the CDR3 is TGTGCCAGCAGTTTATTCTGGGCCCCTTACGAGCAGTACTTC. Residues: CASSLFWAPYEQYF.

This chain connects TRBV5-4 to TRBJ1-2, with TRBD1 identical over 10 bases. Unmatched junction bases numbered 13, after V lost 4 bases and J lost 7 bases. Germline V CDR1 and CDR2: SGHNT, YYREEE (reference sequence). This CDR3 is built from 16 residues. CDR3 residues: CASSTRAGTGVSGYTF. DNA of the CDR3: TGTGCCAGCAGCACGCGAGCCGGGACAGGGGTGTCTGGCTACACCTTC.

The chain combines TRBV27 with TRBJ2-7, with 11 bases identical to TRBD2. This CDR3 comprises 15 residues. The J segment lost 7 bases and the V segment lost 1 base, leaving 6 bases of the junction unmatched. The germline V gene encodes CDR1 MNHEY and CDR2 SMNVEV (reference sequence). CDR3 loop: CASSLLLAGGGEQYF. The CDR3 coding sequence is TGTGCCAGCAGTTTATTGCTAGCGGGAGGAGGAGAGCAGTACTTC.

The genes are TRBV15 and TRBJ2-3; TRBD1 agrees at 9 bases. This CDR3 spans 16 amino acids. Looked up from germline, CDR1 is LNHNV and CDR2 is YYDKDF (reference sequence). V trimming: 0 bases; J trimming: 6 bases; junction bases outside the gene matches: 7. The DNA of the CDR3 is TGTGCCACCAGCAGAGATAGAGGACAGGGGAGGGATACGCAGTATTTT. Translating it yields CATSRDRGQGRDTQYF.

The chain carries TRBV6-5 and TRBJ2-1, with D perhaps TRBD2 (6 bases). The CDR3 totals 14 residues. Per germline, CDR1 MNHEY and CDR2 SVGAGI. The V gene lost 8 bases and the J gene lost 1 base, with 12 bases spanning the gap. This chain's CDR3 is CASDRRESYNEQFF. The CDR3 DNA is TGTGCCAGCGATAGACGGGAGTCCTACAATGAGCAGTTCTTC.

The chain is built from TRBV10-3 and TRBJ2-2, with 8 bases identical to TRBD2. CDR1 and CDR2 (germline): ENHRY, SYGVKD. V was pared by 5 bases and J by 3 bases, with 5 bases of the junction left unmatched. The CDR3 consists of 15 residues. Here the CDR3 DNA reads TGTGCCATCAGTTTTAGCGGGGCCGACACCGGGGAGCTGTTTTTT. Its protein product is CAISFSGADTGELFF.

The chain has TRBV5-1 and TRBJ2-4; weak D call: TRBD2 (7 bases). Germline CDR1 SGHRS, CDR2 YFSETQ. Trimming cost V 0 bases and J 5 bases, with 24 bases left between them. CDR3 size: 19 residues. CDR3 bases: TGCGCCAGCAGCTTGGCCGGTGCGGGGGCCACCCTTGGCCAAAACATTCAGTACTTC. This gives the protein CASSLAGAGATLGQNIQYF.

This sequence joins TRBV28 and TRBJ2-7; 7 bases fit TRBD2. Germline values: CDR1 MDHEN, CDR2 SYDVKM. This CDR3 has 14 amino acids. V was clipped by 1 base and J by 6 bases; unmatched bases: 6. The chain's CDR3 is CASSLSGLVGEQYF. For the CDR3, the DNA is TGTGCCAGCAGTTTATCTGGACTAGTCGGCGAGCAGTACTTC.

The chain has TRBV7-9 and TRBJ2-7; 9 bases align to TRBD1. The germline V gene has CDR1 SEHNR and CDR2 FQNEAQ (reference sequence). CDR3 length: 11 amino acids. The CDR3 DNA reads as TGTGCGACAGGGGGTATGTACGAGCAGTACTTC. Protein product: CATGGMYEQYF.

This clone has only a few counts. V is TRBV7-9 and J is TRBJ1-6; D call uncertain. CDR1 and CDR2 from the germline V gene are SEHNR and FQNEAQ (reference sequence). The ends were cut back, 3 bases at V and 5 bases at J, with 8 bases in the middle. The CDR3 sequence is 14 residues long. The CDR3 region is CASSFGGHNSPLHF. Written as DNA, the CDR3 is TGTGCCAGCAGCTTTGGAGGCCATAATTCACCCCTCCACTTT.